These T cell receptor beta chains were read from a single sample in a study of cytomegalovirus exposure and HLA in healthy donors. The table came from immunoSEQ multiplex PCR; TCRdb's copy has only in-frame clones and leaves some out. The sample lists more than 95,000 clones, around 70% occurring once. The sample consisted of PBMCs. The receptors here all came from a man aged 40-49 years in good health and CMV-seronegative. The CDR3 runs from the conserved cysteine through the conserved F or W. D genes are given only for firm matches. The size entry is marked missing in some rows and otherwise reads once, few, many or a size class.

15,TRBJ2-7,TRBD2,-,TRBV5-4,CASSPGTTISYEQYF,TGTGCCAGCAGCCCCGGGACTACTATCTCCTACGAGCAGTACTTC
13,TRBJ2-1,-,-,TRBV5-1,CASSINNYNEQFF,TGCGCCAGCAGCATCAACAATTACAATGAGCAGTTCTTC
14,TRBJ1-2,TRBD1,once,TRBV28,CASRMTGSYYGYTF,TGTGCCAGCAGAATGACAGGGAGTTACTATGGCTACACCTTC
14,TRBJ2-7,TRBD1,-,TRBV19,CASNSLDRVGEQYF,TGTGCCAGTAATTCGTTGGACAGGGTGGGCGAGCAGTACTTC
13,TRBJ1-2,-,-,TRBV28,CASSAGANYGYTF,TGTGCCAGCTCCGCAGGTGCTAACTATGGCTACACCTTC
14,TRBJ2-1,TRBD2,-,TRBV5-6,CASSLGTSYNEQFF,TGTGCCAGCAGCTTGGGGACTAGCTACAATGAGCAGTTCTTC
15,TRBJ2-1,TRBD2,few,TRBV7-9,CASRNRLAGGNEQFF,TGTGCCAGTCGAAATCGACTAGCGGGGGGGAATGAGCAGTTCTTC
16,TRBJ2-7,TRBD2,-,TRBV4-1,CASSQLPWTSSYEQYF,TGCGCCAGCAGCCAATTACCCTGGACTAGTTCCTACGAGCAGTACTTC
13,TRBJ1-1,-,-,TRBV14,CASSVGQNTEAFF,TGTGCCAGCAGCGTCGGACAGAACACTGAAGCTTTCTTT
17,TRBJ1-5,-,few,TRBV7-8,CASRSDEQGNGNQPQHF,TGTGCCAGCAGGTCCGACGAACAGGGTAATGGCAATCAGCCCCAGCATTTT
13,TRBJ1-1,-,-,TRBV5-4,CASSGHRNTEAFF,TGTGCCAGCAGCGGACACCGCAACACTGAAGCTTTCTTT
15,TRBJ1-2,TRBD1,-,TRBV27,CASSLSSGGSHGYTF,TGTGCCAGCAGTTTATCGTCAGGGGGTTCACATGGCTACACCTTC
15,TRBJ1-1,TRBD1,-,TRBV14,CATNPPDRGNTEAFF,TGTGCCACCAACCCCCCGGACAGGGGGAACACTGAAGCTTTCTTT
16,TRBJ2-1,-,-,TRBV5-4,CASSFRAGNSGYEQFF,TGTGCCAGCAGCTTCCGAGCGGGTAATTCCGGGTATGAGCAGTTCTTC
16,TRBJ2-7,TRBD1,-,TRBV9,CASSVDWGQGLYEQYF,TGTGCCAGCAGCGTAGATTGGGGACAGGGGTTGTACGAGCAGTACTTC
14,TRBJ2-7,TRBD1,-,TRBV18,CASSPGQSSYEQYF,TGTGCCAGCTCGCCGGGACAGAGCTCCTACGAGCAGTACTTC
15,TRBJ2-7,-,-,TRBV7-2,CASSLDWAEDYEQYF,TGTGCCAGCAGCTTAGATTGGGCAGAAGACTACGAGCAGTACTTC
15,TRBJ2-7,TRBD2,-,TRBV4-2,CASSPGTSATYEQYF,TGTGCCAGCAGCCCCGGGACTAGCGCCACCTACGAGCAGTACTTC
18,TRBJ2-1,-,few,TRBV6-1,CASSEMSPGFNSYNEQFF,TGTGCCAGCAGTGAAATGTCGCCGGGGTTCAACTCCTACAATGAGCAGTTCTTC
16,TRBJ2-2,TRBD2,-,TRBV9,CASSASGGTNTGELFF,TGTGCCAGCAGCGCCTCCGGGGGGACGAACACCGGGGAGCTGTTTTTT
13,TRBJ1-6,-,few,TRBV2,CASSRGTGSPLHF,TGTGCCAGCAGCCGGGGTACGGGTTCACCCCTCCACTTT
14,TRBJ1-1,-,-,TRBV7-6,CASSLGTENTEAFF,TGTGCCAGCAGCTTAGGGACAGAGAACACTGAAGCTTTCTTT
17,TRBJ1-2,TRBD1,-,TRBV15,CATSRQIPGGIGYGYTF,TGTGCCACCAGCAGGCAAATCCCAGGGGGCATCGGCTATGGCTACACCTTC
16,TRBJ2-7,TRBD2,few,TRBV7-9,CASSDTSGRRDYEQYF,TGTGCCAGCAGCGACACTAGCGGGAGAAGGGACTACGAGCAGTACTTC
15,TRBJ2-7,TRBD1,few,TRBV5-1,CASSYSDRGVYEQYF,TGCGCCAGCAGTTATAGCGACAGGGGGGTCTACGAGCAGTACTTC
14,TRBJ1-4,-,-,TRBV11-3,CASSLVGRNEKLFF,TGTGCCAGCAGCTTAGTGGGCAGAAATGAAAAACTGTTTTTT
13,TRBJ1-5,-,few,TRBV10-3,CAISPTGNQPQHF,TGTGCCATCAGCCCGACGGGTAATCAGCCCCAGCATTTT
12,TRBJ1-2,-,few,TRBV27,CASSSFGYGYTF,TGTGCCAGCTCCTCATTCGGCTATGGCTACACCTTC
17,TRBJ2-1,TRBD2,few,TRBV10-1,CATSVAGGPRSYNEQFF,TGCGCCACCTCGGTAGCGGGAGGGCCTAGGTCCTACAATGAGCAGTTCTTC
15,TRBJ1-4,-,-,TRBV4-1,CASSQDGGVNEKLFF,TGCGCCAGCAGCCAAGACGGTGGAGTTAATGAAAAACTGTTTTTT
16,TRBJ2-7,-,few,TRBV6-4,CASSARPGAGGNEQYF,TGTGCCAGCAGTGCCCGTCCGGGAGCCGGGGGAAACGAGCAGTACTTC
14,TRBJ1-4,-,-,TRBV18,CASSPPGGTEKLFF,TGTGCCAGCTCACCACCAGGAGGGACTGAAAAACTGTTTTTT
19,TRBJ2-3,-,once,TRBV7-6,CASSDRDSRTTPRAYTQYF,TGTGCCAGCAGCGACCGGGACTCCCGAACTACCCCCCGCGCTTATACGCAGTATTTT
13,TRBJ2-7,-,-,TRBV6-5,CASRRIEGGEQYF,TGTGCCAGCAGGCGAATAGAAGGAGGCGAGCAGTACTTC
16,TRBJ2-3,TRBD1,-,TRBV4-1,CASSQAQGVEADTQYF,TGCGCCAGCAGCCAAGCACAGGGGGTAGAGGCAGATACGCAGTATTTT
14,TRBJ2-5,-,-,TRBV7-9,CASSLLGASGTQYF,TGTGCCAGCAGCTTGCTGGGGGCGTCCGGGACCCAGTACTTC
16,TRBJ1-2,-,-,TRBV7-9,CASSRTGQMSNYGYTF,TGTGCCAGCAGCCGAACCGGACAGATGTCTAACTATGGCTACACCTTC
15,TRBJ2-3,-,-,TRBV9,CASSVEGGATDTQYF,TGTGCCAGCAGCGTAGAGGGGGGGGCGACAGATACGCAGTATTTT
15,TRBJ2-1,-,-,TRBV7-6,CASSLALQFYNEQFF,TGTGCCAGCAGCTTAGCGTTACAGTTTTACAATGAGCAGTTCTTC
14,TRBJ2-7,TRBD1,-,TRBV19,CASSGTGITYEQYF,TGTGCCAGTAGCGGGACAGGGATAACCTACGAGCAGTACTTC
10,TRBJ2-7,-,-,TRBV6-1,CAHGVYEQYF,TGTGCCCACGGAGTCTACGAGCAGTACTTC
15,TRBJ1-1,TRBD1,few,TRBV7-9,CASSIRTGGRTEAFF,TGTGCCAGCAGCATACGGACAGGGGGGAGAACTGAAGCTTTCTTT
14,TRBJ1-6,TRBD1,-,TRBV19,CASSAGTGYSPLHF,TGTGCCAGTAGCGCGGGGACAGGGTATTCACCCCTCCACTTT
13,TRBJ2-3,-,-,TRBV19,CASRTVGAHTQYF,TGTGCCAGTAGGACGGTGGGCGCACATACGCAGTATTTT
13,TRBJ2-1,-,-,TRBV7-2,CASSFTGNNEQFF,TGTGCCAGCAGCTTTACAGGGAACAATGAGCAGTTCTTC
14,TRBJ1-2,-,-,TRBV5-1,CASSSLQGNYGYTF,TGCGCCAGCAGCTCTCTACAGGGCAACTATGGCTACACCTTC
13,TRBJ2-7,-,-,TRBV25-1,CASRVTGAYEQYF,TGTGCCAGCAGAGTAACCGGGGCCTACGAGCAGTACTTC
16,TRBJ1-3,-,few,TRBV4-3,CASSQDLEGGGNTIYF,TGCGCCAGCAGCCAAGATCTGGAGGGTGGTGGAAACACCATATATTTT
15,TRBJ1-3,-,-,TRBV9,CASTPGILSGNTIYF,TGTGCCAGCACCCCGGGGATCCTCTCTGGAAACACCATATATTTT